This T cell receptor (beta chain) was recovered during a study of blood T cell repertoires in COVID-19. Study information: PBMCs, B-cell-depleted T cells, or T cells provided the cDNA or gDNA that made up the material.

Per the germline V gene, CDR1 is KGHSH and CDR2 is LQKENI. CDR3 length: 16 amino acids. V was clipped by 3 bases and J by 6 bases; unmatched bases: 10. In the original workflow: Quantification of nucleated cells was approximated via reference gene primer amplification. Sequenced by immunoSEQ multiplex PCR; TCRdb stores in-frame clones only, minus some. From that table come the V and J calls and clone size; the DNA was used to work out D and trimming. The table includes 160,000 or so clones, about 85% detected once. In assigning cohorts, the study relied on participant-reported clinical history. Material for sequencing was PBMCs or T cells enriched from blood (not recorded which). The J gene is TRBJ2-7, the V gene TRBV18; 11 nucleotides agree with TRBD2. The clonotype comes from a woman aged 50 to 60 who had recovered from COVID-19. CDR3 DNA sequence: TGTGCCAGCTCACCTTCCCGCCTAGCGGGAGGAGGCGAGCAGTACTTC. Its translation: CASSPSRLAGGGEQYF.